This T cell receptor (beta chain) originates from a study of regulatory T cells in long-lasting Graves disease. HTBI primers from iRepertoire and Arm-PCR of CDR3 regions yielded the TCR beta libraries. MiXCR was run by TCRdb on the multiplex PCR reads, yielding one entry per CDR3 protein. This table holds roughly 500,000 distinct CDR3 sequences, roughly 20% found once. This clonotype was recorded many times. Time point described: persistent/refractory GD, antithyroid drugs over 5 years with positive TRAb. RNA from PBMCs was the source of the TCR library. This CDR3 contains 14 residues. Trimming left V 7 bases short and J 4 bases short, with 16 bases between. Germline V lookup: CDR1 MDHEN, CDR2 SYDVKM.

The sample here was peripheral blood mononuclear cells (PBMCs), taken when the disease was refractory, from a patient treated with antithyroid drugs. The receptor was derived from a female donor with Graves disease. The chain employs TRBV28 and TRBJ2-5; D is possibly TRBD2 (6 bases). In DNA form, the CDR3 reads TGTGCCAGCACCCCCCTCGGGGGTTCAGAGACCCAGTACTTC. Translating it yields CASTPLGGSETQYF.